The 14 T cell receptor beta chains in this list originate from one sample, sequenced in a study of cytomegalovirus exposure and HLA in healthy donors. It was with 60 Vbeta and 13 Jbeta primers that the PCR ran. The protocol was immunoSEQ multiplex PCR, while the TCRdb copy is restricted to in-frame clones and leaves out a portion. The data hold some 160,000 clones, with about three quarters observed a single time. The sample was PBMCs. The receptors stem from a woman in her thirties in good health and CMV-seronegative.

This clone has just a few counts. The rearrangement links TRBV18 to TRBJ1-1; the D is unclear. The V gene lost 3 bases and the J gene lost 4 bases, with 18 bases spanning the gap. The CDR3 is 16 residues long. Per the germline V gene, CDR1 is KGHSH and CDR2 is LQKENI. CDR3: CASSPSRTPAGTEAFF. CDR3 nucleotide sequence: TGTGCCAGCTCACCTTCGAGGACCCCGGCGGGCACTGAAGCTTTCTTT. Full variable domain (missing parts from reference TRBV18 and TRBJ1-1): NAGVMQNPRHLVRRRGQEARLRCSPMKGHSHVYWYRQLPEEGLKFMVYLQKENIIDESGMPKERFSAEFPKEGPSILRIQQVVRGDSAAYFCASSPSRTPAGTEAFFGQGTRLTVV.

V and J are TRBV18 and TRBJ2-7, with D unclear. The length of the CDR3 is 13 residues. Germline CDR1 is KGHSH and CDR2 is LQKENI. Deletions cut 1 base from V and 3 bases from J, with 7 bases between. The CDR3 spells CASSPLSGYEQYF. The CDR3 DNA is TGTGCCAGCTCACCACTCTCGGGCTACGAGCAGTACTTC.

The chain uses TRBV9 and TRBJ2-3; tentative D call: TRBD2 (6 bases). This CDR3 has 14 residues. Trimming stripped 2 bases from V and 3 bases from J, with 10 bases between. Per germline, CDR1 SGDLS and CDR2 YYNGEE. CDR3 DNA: TGTGCCAGCAGCGTCGACGGGAGTACAGATACGCAGTATTTT. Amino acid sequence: CASSVDGSTDTQYF.

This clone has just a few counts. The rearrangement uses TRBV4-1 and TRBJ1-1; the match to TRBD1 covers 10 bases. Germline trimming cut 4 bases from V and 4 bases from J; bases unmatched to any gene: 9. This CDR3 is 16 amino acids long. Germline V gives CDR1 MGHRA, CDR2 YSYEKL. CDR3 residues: CASSPGQGIRSTEAFF. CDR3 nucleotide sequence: TGCGCCAGCAGCCCGGGACAGGGGATTCGGTCCACTGAAGCTTTCTTT.

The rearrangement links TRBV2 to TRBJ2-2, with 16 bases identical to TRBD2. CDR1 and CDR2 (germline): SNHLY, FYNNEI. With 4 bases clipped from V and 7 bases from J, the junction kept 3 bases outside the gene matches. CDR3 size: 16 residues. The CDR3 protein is CASSGGLAGGHGELFF. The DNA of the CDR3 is TGTGCCAGCAGTGGGGGACTAGCGGGGGGGCACGGGGAGCTGTTTTTT.

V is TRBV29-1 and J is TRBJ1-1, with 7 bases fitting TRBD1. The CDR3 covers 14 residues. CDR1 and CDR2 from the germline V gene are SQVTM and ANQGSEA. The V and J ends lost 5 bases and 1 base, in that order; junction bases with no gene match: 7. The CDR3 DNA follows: TGCAGCGTTCTACAGGGGAGTCGGAACACTGAAGCTTTCTTT. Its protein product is CSVLQGSRNTEAFF. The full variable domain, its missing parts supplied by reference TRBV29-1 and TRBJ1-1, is SAVISQKPSRDICQRGTSLTIQCQVDSQVTMMFWYRQQPGQSLTLIATANQGSEATYESGFVIDKFPISRPNLTFSTLTVSNMSPEDSSIYLCSVLQGSRNTEAFFGQGTRLTVV.

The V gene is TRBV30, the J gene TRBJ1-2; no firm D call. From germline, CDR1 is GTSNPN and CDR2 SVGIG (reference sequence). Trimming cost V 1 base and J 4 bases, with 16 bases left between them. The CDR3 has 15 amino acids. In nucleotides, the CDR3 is TGTGCCTGGAGTGGGGGAGCTGGCAGTTCCTATGGCTACACCTTC. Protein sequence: CAWSGGAGSSYGYTF.

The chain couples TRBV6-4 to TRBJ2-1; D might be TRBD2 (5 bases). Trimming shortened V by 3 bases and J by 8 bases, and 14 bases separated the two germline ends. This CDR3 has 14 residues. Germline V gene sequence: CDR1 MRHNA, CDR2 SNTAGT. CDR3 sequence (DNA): TGTGCCAGCAGTGAGGGAGATGAAGGTCATGAGCAGTTCTTC. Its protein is CASSEGDEGHEQFF.

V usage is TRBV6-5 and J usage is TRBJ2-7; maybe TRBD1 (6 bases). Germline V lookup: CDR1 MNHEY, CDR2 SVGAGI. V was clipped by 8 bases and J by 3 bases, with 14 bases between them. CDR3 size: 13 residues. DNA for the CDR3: TGTGCCAGCGCCCGGGACATTCGCTACGAGCAGTACTTC. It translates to CASARDIRYEQYF.

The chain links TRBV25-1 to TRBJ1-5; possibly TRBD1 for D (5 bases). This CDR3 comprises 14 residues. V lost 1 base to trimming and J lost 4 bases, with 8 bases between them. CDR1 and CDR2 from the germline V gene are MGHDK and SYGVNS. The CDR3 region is CASSESGTNQPQHF. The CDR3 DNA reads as TGTGCCAGCAGTGAATCGGGGACTAATCAGCCCCAGCATTTT.

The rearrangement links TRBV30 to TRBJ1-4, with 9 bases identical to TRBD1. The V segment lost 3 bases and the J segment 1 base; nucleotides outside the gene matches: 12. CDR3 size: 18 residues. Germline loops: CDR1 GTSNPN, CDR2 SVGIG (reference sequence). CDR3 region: CAWREYGQGTGTNEKLFF. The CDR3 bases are TGTGCCTGGAGGGAATACGGACAGGGGACGGGAACTAATGAAAAACTGTTTTTT.

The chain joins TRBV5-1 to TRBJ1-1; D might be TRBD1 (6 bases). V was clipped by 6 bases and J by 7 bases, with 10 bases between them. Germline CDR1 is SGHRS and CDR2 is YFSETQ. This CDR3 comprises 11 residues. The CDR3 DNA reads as TGCGCCAGCACGGACAGCGTTGAAGCTTTCTTT. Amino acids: CASTDSVEAFF.

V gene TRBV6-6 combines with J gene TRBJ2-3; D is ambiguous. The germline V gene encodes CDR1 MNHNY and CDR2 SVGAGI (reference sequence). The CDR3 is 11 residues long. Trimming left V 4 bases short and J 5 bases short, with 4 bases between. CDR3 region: CASSFIDTQYF. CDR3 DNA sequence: TGTGCCAGCAGTTTCATAGATACGCAGTATTTT.

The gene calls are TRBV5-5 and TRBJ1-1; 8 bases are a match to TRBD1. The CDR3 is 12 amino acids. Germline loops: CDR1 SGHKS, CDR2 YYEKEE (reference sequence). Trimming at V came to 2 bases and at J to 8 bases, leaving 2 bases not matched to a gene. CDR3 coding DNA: TGTGCCAGCAGCTTTTGGGACAGGGAAGCTTTCTTT. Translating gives CASSFWDREAFF. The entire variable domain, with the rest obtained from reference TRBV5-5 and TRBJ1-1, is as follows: DAGVTQSPTHLIKTRGQQVTLRCSPISGHKSVSWYQQVLGQGPQFIFQYYEKEERGRGNFPDRFSARQFPNYSSELNVNALLLGDSALYLCASSFWDREAFFGQGTRLTVV.